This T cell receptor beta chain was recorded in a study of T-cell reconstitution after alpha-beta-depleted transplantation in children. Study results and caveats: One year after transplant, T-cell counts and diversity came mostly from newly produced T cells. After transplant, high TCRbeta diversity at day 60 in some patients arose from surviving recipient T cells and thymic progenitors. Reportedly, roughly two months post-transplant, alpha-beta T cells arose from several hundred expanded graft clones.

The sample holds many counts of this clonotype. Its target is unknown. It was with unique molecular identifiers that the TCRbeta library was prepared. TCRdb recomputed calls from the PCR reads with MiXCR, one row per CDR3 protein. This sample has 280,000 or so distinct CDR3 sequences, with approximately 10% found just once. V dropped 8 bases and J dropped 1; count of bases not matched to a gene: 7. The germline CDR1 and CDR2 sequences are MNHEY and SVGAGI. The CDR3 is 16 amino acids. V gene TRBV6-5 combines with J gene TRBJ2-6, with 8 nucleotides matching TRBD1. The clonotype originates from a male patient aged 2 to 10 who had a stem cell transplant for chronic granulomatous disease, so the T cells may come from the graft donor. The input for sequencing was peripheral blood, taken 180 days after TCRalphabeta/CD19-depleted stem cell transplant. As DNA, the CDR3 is TGTGCCAGCCGCAGGGGGCTTGGTTCTGGGGCCAACGTCCTGACTTTC. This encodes CASRRGLGSGANVLTF.